This note documents a single T cell receptor beta chain sequence. What it binds is not known. The V gene's germline CDR1 is MNHEY and CDR2 SVGAGI. The V gene end was trimmed by 5 bases and the J gene end by 6 bases; junction bases not matched to a gene: 6. This CDR3 contains 13 residues. CD4+CD25+CD127- Tregs, CD4+CD25- non-Tregs, CD4 and CD8 cells were sorted. The sample comes from a study of Tregs in tolerant kidney transplant recipients. Some clones are missing from TCRdb's copy, which holds only in-frame ones; the method was immunoSEQ multiplex PCR. Seen here are some 250,000 clones, approximately 84% observed once, and the top ten hold roughly 0.67%. Study-level results: Validation in larger populations is needed because few patients were studied.

The source is a human donor in good health. The sample comprised CD4+ T cells from blood. V gene TRBV6-5 combines with J gene TRBJ2-7; 8 bases map to TRBD1. The CDR3 bases are TGTGCCAGCAGTCCGGACAGGGTTGTCGAGCAGTACTTC. Translated: CASSPDRVVEQYF.